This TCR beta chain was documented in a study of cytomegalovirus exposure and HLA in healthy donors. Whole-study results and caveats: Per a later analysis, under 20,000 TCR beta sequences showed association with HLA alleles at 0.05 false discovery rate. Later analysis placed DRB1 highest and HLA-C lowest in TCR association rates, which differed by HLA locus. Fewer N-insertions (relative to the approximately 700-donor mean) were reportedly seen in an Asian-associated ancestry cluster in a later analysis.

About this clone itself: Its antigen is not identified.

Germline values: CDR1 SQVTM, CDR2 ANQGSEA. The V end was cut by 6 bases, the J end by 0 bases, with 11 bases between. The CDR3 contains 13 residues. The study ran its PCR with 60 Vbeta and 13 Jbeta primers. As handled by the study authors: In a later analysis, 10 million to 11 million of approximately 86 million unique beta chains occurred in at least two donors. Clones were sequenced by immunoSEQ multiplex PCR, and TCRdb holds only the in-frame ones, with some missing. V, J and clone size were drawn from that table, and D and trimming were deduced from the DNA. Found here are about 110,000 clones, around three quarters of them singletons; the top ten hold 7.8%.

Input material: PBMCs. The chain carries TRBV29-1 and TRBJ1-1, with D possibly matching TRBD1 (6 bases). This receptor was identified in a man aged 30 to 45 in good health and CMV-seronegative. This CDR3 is CSVTGHLNTEAFF. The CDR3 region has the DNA TGCAGCGTAACGGGACACCTGAACACTGAAGCTTTCTTT.